This T cell receptor (beta chain) is drawn from a study of cytomegalovirus exposure and HLA in healthy donors. The table came from immunoSEQ multiplex PCR; TCRdb's copy has only in-frame clones and leaves some out. Of 65,000 to 85,000 clones in the sample, roughly 94% were seen once. Germline trimming cut 6 bases from V and 0 bases from J; bases unmatched to any gene: 5. Germline assignment: CDR1 LNHDA and CDR2 SQIVND (reference sequence). The CDR3 sequence is 15 residues long. The J gene is TRBJ2-1, the V gene TRBV19; 7 nucleotides line up with TRBD1. This receptor was obtained from a young woman in good health and CMV-seronegative. The sequenced sample consisted of PBMCs. The CDR3 bases are TGTGCCAGTAGGCTGGACAGGAGCTCCTACAATGAGCAGTTCTTC. Amino acid sequence: CASRLDRSSYNEQFF.